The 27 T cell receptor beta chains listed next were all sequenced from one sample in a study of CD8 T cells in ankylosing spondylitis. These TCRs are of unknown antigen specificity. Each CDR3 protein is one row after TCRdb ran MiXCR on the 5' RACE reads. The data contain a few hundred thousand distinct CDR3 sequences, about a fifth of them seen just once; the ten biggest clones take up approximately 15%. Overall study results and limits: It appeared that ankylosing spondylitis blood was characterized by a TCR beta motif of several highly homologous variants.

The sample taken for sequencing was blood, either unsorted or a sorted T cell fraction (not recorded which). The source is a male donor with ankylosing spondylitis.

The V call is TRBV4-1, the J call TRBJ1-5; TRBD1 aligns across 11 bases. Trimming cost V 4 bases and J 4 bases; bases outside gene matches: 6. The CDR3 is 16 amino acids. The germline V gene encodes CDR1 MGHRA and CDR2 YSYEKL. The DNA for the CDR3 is TGCGCCAGCAGCCGGGGGGGACAGGGGGGTAATCAGCCCCAGCATTTT. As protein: CASSRGGQGGNQPQHF.

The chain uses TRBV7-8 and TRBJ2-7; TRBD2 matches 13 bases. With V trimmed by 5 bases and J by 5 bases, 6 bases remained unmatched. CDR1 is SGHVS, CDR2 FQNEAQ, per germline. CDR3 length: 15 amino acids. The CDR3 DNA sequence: TGTGCCAGCAGCCGACAACTAGCGGGAGGGGACGAGCAGTACTTC. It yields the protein CASSRQLAGGDEQYF.

The CDR3 loop is CASSDPGTSGRWFDEQYF. The DNA for the CDR3 is TGTGCCAGCAGTGATCCTGGGACTAGCGGGAGGTGGTTTGACGAGCAGTACTTC. This chain joins TRBV6-1 and TRBJ2-7; 15 nucleotides match TRBD2. Losses at the gene ends were 3 bases for V and 5 bases for J; bases not matched to a gene: 11. The CDR3 has 18 amino acids. Germline V lookup: CDR1 MNHNS, CDR2 SASEGT.

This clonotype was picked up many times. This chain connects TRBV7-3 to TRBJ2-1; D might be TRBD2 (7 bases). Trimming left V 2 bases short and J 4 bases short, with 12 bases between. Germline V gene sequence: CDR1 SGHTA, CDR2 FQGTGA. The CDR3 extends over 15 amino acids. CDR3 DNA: TGTGCCAGCAGCTTAGGAGGGGGGGGTTACAATGAGCAGTTCTTC. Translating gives CASSLGGGGYNEQFF.

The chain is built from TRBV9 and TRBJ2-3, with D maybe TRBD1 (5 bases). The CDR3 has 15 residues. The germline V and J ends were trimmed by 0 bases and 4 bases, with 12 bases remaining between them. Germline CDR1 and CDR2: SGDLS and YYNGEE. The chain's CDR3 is CASSVDDRRADTQYF. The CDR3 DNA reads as TGTGCCAGCAGCGTAGACGACAGAAGGGCAGATACGCAGTATTTT. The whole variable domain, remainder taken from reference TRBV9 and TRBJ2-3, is DSGVTQTPKHLITATGQRVTLRCSPRSGDLSVYWYQQSLDQGLQFLIQYYNGEERAKGNILERFSAQQFPDLHSELNLSSLELGDSALYFCASSVDDRRADTQYFGPGTRLTVL.

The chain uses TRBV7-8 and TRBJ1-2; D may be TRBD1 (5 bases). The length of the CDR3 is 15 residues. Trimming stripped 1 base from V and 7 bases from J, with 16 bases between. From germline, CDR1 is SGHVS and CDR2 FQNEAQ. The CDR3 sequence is CASSLEGRVYSGYTF. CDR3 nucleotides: TGTGCCAGCAGCTTAGAAGGCAGGGTTTACTCTGGCTACACCTTC. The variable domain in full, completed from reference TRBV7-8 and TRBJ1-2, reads GAGVSQSPRYKVAKRGQDVALRCDPISGHVSLFWYQQALGQGPEFLTYFQNEAQLDKSGLPSDRFFAERPEGSVSTLKIQRTQQEDSAVYLCASSLEGRVYSGYTFGSGTRLTVV.

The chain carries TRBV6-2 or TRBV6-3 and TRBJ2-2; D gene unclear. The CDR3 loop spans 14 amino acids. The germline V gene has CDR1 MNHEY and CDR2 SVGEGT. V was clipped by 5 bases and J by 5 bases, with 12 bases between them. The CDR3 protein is CASSPTTRTGELFF. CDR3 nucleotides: TGTGCCAGCAGTCCCACAACGCGGACCGGGGAGCTGTTTTTT.

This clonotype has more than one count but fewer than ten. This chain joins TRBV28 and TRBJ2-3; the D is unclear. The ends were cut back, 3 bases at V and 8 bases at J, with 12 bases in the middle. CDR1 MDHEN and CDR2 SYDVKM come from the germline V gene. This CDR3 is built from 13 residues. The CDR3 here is CASSFRTIGTQYF. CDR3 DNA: TGTGCCAGCAGTTTCCGGACCATTGGTACGCAGTATTTT.

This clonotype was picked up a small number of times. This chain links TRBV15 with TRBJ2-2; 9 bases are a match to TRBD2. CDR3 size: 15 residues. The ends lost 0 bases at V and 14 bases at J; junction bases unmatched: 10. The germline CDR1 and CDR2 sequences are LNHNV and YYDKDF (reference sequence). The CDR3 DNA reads TGTGCCACCAGCAGAGATCTAGGAGCGGGAGGCCCACTGTTTTTT. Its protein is CATSRDLGAGGPLFF.

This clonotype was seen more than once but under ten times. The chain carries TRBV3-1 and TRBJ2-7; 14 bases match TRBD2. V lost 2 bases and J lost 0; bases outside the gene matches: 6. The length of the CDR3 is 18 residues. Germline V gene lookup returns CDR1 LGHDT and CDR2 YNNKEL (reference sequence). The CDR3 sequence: CASSQLGTSGSLSYEQYF. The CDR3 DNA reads TGTGCCAGCAGCCAATTAGGGACTAGCGGGAGTCTCTCCTACGAGCAGTACTTC.

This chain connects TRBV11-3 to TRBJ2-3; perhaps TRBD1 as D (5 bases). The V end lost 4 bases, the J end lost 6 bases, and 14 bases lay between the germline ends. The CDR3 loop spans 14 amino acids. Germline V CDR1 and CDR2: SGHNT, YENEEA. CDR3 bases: TGTGCCAGCAGCTCCAGACAGATCCCGGATACGCAGTATTTT. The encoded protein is CASSSRQIPDTQYF.

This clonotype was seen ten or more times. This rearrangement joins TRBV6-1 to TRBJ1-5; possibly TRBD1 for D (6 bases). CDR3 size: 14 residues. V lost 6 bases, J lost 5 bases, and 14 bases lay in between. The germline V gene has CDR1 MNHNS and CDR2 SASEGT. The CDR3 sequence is CASRAYRDDQPQHF. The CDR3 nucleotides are TGTGCCAGCAGGGCCTACAGGGATGATCAGCCCCAGCATTTT.

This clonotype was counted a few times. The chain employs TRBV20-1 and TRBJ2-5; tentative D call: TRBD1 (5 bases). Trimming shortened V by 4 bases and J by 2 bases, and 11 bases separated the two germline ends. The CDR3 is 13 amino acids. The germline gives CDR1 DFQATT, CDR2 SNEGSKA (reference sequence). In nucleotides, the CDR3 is TGCAGTGCTACGAAAGACAGTCAAGAGACCCAGTACTTC. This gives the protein CSATKDSQETQYF.

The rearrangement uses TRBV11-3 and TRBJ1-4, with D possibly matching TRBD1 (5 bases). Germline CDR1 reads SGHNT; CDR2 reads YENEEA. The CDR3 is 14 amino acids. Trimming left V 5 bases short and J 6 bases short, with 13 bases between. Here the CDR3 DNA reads TGTGCCAGCAGCCCGGGGGATTACGATGAAAAACTGTTTTTT. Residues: CASSPGDYDEKLFF.

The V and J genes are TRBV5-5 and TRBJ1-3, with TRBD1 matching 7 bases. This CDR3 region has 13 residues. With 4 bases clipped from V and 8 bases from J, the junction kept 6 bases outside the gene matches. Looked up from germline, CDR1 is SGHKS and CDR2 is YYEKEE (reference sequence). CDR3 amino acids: CASSPDRWDTIYF. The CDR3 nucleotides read TGTGCCAGCAGCCCGGACAGGTGGGACACCATATATTTT.

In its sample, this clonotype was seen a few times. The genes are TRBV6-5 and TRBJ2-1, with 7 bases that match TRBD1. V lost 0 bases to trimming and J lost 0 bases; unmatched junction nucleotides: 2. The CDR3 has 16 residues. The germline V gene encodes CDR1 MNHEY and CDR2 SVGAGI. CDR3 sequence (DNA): TGTGCCAGCAGTTACTCGACAGGGAGCTCCTACAATGAGCAGTTCTTC. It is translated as CASSYSTGSSYNEQFF.

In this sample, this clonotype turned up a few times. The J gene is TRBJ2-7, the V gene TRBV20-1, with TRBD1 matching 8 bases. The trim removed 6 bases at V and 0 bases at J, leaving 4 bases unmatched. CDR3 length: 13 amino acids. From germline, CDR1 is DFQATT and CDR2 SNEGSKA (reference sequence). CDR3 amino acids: CSAGDRSSYEQYF. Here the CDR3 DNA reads TGCAGTGCCGGGGACAGGTCCTCCTACGAGCAGTACTTC.

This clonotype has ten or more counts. This CDR3 reads CASSYGTSGRSNTGELFF. DNA of the CDR3: TGTGCCAGCAGTTACGGGACTAGCGGGAGGTCCAACACCGGGGAGCTGTTTTTT. This chain connects TRBV6-5 to TRBJ2-2; 15 positions match TRBD2. CDR3 length equals 18 residues. The germline CDR1 and CDR2 sequences are MNHEY and SVGAGI. Losses at the gene ends were 2 bases for V and 2 bases for J; bases not matched to a gene: 3.

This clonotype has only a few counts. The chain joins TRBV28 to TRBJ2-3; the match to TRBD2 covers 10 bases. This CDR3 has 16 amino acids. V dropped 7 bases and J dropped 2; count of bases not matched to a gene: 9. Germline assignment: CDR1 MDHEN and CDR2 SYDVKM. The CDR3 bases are TGTGCCAGCAATGTCCGACTAGCGGGCCTCACAGATACGCAGTATTTT. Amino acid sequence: CASNVRLAGLTDTQYF. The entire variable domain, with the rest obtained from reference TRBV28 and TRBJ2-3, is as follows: DVKVTQSSRYLVKRTGEKVFLECVQDMDHENMFWYRQDPGLGLRLIYFSYDVKMKEKGDIPEGYSVSREKKERFSLILESASTNQTSMYLCASNVRLAGLTDTQYFGPGTRLTVL.

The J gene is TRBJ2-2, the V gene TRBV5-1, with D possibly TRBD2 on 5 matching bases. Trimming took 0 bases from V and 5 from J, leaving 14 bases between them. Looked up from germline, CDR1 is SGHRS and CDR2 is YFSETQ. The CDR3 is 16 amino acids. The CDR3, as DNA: TGCGCCAGCAGCTTGGGTGGCGCACGAGGGACCGGGGAGCTGTTTTTT. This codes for CASSLGGARGTGELFF.

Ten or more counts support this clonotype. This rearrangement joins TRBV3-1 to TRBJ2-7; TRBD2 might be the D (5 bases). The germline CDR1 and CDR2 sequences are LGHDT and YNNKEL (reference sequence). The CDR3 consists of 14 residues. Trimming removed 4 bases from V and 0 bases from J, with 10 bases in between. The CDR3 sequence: CASSPGLDSYEQYF. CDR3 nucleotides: TGTGCCAGCAGCCCCGGACTGGACTCCTACGAGCAGTACTTC.

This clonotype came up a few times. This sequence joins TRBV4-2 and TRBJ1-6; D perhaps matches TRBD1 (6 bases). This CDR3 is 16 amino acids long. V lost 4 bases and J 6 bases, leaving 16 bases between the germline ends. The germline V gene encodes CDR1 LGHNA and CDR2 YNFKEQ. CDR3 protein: CASSPSPGQLNSPLHF. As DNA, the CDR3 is TGTGCCAGCAGCCCTTCTCCCGGACAGCTTAATTCACCCCTCCACTTT.

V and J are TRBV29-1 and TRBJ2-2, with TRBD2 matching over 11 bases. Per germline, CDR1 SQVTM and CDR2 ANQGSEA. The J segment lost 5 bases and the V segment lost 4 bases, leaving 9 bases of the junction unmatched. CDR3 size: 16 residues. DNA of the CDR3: TGCAGCGTTGGATTCCTAGCGGGAGGAGGGACCGGGGAGCTGTTTTTT. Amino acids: CSVGFLAGGGTGELFF.

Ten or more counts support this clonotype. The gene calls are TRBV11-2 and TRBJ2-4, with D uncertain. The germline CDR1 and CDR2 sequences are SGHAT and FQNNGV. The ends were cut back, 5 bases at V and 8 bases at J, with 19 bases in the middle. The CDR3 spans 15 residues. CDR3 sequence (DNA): TGTGCCAGCAGCGGTGTGGACCTGGGGTTGGACATTCAGTACTTC. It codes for CASSGVDLGLDIQYF.

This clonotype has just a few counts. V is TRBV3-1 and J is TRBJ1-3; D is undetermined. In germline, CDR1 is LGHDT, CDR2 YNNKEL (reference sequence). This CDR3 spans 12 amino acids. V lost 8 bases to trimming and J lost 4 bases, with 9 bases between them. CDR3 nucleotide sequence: TGTGCCAGCGGATTCTCCGGAAACACCATATATTTT. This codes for CASGFSGNTIYF.

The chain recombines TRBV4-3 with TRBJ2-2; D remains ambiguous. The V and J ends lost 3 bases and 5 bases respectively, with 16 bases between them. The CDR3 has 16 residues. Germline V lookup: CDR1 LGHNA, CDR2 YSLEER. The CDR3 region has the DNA TGCGCCAGCAGCCAGGTGGCTCCCGGAAGGACCGGGGAGCTGTTTTTT. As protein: CASSQVAPGRTGELFF.

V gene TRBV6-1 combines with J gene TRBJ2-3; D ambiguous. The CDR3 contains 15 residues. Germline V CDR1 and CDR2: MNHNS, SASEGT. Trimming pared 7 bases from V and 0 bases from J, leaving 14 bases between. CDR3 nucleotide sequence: TGTGCCAGCAAAGGGCGATATACTAGCACAGATACGCAGTATTTT. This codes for CASKGRYTSTDTQYF.